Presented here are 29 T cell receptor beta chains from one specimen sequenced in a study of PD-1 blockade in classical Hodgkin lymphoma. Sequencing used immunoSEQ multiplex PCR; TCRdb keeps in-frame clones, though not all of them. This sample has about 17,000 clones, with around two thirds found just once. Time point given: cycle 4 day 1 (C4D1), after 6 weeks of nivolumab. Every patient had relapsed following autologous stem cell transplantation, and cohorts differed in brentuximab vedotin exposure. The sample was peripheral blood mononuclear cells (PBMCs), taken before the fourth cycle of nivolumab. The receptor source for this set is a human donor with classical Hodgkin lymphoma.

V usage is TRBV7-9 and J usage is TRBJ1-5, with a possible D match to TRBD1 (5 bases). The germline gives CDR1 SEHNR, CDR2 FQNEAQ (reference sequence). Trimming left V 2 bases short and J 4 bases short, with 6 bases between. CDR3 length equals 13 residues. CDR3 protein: CASSLTGNQPQHF. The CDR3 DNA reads TGTGCCAGCAGCTTAACAGGAAATCAGCCCCAGCATTTT.

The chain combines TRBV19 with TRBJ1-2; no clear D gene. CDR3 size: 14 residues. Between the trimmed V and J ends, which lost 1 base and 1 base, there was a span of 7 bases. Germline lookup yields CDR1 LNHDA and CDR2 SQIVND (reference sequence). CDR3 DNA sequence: TGTGCCAGTAGTATAGGTACAGATAACTATGGCTACACCTTC. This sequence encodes CASSIGTDNYGYTF.

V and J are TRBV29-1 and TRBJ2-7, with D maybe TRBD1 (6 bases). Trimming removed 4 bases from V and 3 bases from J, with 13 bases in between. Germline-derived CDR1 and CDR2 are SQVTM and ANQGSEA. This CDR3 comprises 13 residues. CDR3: CSVGGQGLYEQYF. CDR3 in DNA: TGCAGCGTTGGAGGTCAGGGGCTCTACGAGCAGTACTTC.

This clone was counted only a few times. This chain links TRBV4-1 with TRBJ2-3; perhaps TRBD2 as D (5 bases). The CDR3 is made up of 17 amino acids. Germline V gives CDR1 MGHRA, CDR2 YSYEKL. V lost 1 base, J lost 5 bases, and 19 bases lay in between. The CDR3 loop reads CASSQVGLLAEGDTQYF. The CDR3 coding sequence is TGCGCCAGCAGCCAAGTTGGACTTCTTGCTGAAGGAGATACGCAGTATTTT.

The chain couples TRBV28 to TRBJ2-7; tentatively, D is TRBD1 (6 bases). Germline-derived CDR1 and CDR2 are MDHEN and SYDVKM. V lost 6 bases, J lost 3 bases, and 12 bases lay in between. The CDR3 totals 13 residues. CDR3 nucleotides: TGTGCCAGCAGCCAGGGACATTACTACGAGCAGTACTTC. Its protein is CASSQGHYYEQYF.

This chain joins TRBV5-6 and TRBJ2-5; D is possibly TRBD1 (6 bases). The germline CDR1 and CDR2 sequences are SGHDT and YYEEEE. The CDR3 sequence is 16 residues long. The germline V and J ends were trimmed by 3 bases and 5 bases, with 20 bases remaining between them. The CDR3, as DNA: TGTGCCAGCAGCTCACGACAGGTCCTGGGGGACGAGACCCAGTACTTC. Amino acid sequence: CASSSRQVLGDETQYF. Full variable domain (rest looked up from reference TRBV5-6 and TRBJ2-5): DAGVTQSPTHLIKTRGQQVTLRCSPKSGHDTVSWYQQALGQGPQFIFQYYEEEERQRGNFPDRFSGHQFPNYSSELNVNALLLGDSALYLCASSSRQVLGDETQYFGPGTRLLVL.

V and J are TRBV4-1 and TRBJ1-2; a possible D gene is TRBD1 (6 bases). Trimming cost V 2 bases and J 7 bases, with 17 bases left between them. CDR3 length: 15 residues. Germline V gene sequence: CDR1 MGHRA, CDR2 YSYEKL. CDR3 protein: CASSQSTPGQAGYTF. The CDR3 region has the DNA TGCGCCAGCAGCCAATCCACCCCGGGACAAGCTGGCTACACCTTC.

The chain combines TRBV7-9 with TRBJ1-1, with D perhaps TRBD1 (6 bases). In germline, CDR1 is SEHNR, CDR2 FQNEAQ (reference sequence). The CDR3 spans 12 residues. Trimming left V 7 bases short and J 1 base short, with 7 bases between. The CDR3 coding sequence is TGTGCCAGCAAGACAGGGAACACTGAAGCTTTCTTT. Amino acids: CASKTGNTEAFF.

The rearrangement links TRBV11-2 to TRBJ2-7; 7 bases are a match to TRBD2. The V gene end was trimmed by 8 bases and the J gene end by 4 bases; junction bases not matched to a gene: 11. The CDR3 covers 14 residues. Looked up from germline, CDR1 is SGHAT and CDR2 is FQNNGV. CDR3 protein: CASGNGRGWYEQYF. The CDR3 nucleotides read TGTGCCAGCGGAAATGGGAGGGGCTGGTACGAGCAGTACTTC.

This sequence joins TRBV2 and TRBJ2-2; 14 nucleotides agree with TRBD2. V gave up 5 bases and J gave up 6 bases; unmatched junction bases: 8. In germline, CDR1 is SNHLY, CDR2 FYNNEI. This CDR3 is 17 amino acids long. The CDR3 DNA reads TGTGCCAGCAGTTTGCCGGGACTAGCGGGAGCGTCCGGGGAGCTGTTTTTT. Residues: CASSLPGLAGASGELFF.

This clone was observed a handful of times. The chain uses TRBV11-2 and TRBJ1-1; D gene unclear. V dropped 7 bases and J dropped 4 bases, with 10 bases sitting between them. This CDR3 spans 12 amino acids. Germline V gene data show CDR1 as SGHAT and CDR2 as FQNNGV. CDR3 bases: TGTGCCAGCACCTTTCGATCCACTGAAGCTTTCTTT. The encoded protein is CASTFRSTEAFF.

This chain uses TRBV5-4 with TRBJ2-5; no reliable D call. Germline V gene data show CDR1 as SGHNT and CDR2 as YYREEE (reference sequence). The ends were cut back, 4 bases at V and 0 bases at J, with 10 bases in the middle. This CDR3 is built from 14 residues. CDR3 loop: CASSQEPNQETQYF. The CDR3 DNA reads TGTGCCAGCAGCCAGGAACCGAACCAAGAGACCCAGTACTTC.

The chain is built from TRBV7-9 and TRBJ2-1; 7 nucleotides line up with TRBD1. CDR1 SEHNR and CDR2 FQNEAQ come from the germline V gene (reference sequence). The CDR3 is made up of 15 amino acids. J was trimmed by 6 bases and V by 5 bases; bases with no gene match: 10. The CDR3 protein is CASSPTGKEINEQFF. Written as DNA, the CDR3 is TGTGCCAGCAGCCCGACAGGGAAGGAGATCAATGAGCAGTTCTTC.

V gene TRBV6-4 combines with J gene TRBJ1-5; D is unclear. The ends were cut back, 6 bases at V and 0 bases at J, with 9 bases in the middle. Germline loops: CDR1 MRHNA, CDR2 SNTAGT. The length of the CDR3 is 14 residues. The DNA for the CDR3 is TGTGCCAGCAGCGAATACCATAGCAATCAGCCCCAGCATTTT. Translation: CASSEYHSNQPQHF.

Here the CDR3 DNA reads TGCAGTGCTAGAGAGGACTACGAGCAGTACTTC. Translated, it gives CSAREDYEQYF. The chain has TRBV20-1 and TRBJ2-7; no clear D gene. The germline gives CDR1 DFQATT, CDR2 SNEGSKA (reference sequence). The CDR3 has 11 residues. V gave up 0 bases and J gave up 3 bases, with 3 bases separating them.

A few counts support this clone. This CDR3 reads CASSPPSGANVLTF. The CDR3 DNA is TGTGCCAGCAGTCCCCCCTCTGGGGCCAACGTCCTGACTTTC. This chain connects TRBV28 to TRBJ2-6; D uncertain. Trimming removed 5 bases at V and 0 bases at J, with 5 bases between. The CDR3 is made up of 14 amino acids. The germline CDR1 and CDR2 sequences are MDHEN and SYDVKM.

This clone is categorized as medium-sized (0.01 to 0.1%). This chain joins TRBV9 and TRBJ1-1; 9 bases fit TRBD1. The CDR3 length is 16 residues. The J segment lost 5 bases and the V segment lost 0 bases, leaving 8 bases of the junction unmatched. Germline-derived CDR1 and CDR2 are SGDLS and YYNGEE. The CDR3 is CASSVVTGGSYTEAFF. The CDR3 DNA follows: TGTGCCAGCAGCGTAGTGACAGGGGGGAGTTATACTGAAGCTTTCTTT.

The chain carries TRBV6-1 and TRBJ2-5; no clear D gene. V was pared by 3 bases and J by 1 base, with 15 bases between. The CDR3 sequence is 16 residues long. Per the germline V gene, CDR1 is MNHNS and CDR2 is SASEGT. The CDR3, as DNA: TGTGCCAGCAGTGAGGGCGCGGCGGCACTCCAAGAGACCCAGTACTTC. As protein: CASSEGAAALQETQYF.

CDR3 DNA sequence: TGTGCCAGCAGCACGGGAGATTTTAACTATGGCTACACCTTC. Protein product: CASSTGDFNYGYTF. V is TRBV6-5 and J is TRBJ1-2; D not certain. The CDR3 runs 14 residues. Trimming pared 6 bases from V and 1 base from J, leaving 12 bases between. Germline assignment: CDR1 MNHEY and CDR2 SVGAGI.

CDR3 bases: TGTGCCAGCAGCTGGACAGGTCAAGAGACCCAGTACTTC. Its protein product is CASSWTGQETQYF. The chain is built from TRBV7-9 and TRBJ2-5; 7 bases are a match to TRBD1. The germline V gene encodes CDR1 SEHNR and CDR2 FQNEAQ (reference sequence). V lost 4 bases, J lost 2 bases, and 1 base stayed unmatched. The CDR3 loop spans 13 amino acids.

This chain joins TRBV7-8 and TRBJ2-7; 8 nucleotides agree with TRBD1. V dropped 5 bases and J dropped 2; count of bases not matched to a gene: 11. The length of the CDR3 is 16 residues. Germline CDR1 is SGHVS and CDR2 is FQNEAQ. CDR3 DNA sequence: TGTGCCAGCAGCACGCCGTGGGGACAGGCCACCTACGAGCAGTACTTC. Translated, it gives CASSTPWGQATYEQYF.

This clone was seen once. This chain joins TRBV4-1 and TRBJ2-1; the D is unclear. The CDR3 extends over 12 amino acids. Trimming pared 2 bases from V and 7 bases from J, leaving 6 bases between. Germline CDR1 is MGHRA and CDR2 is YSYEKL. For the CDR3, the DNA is TGCGCCAGCAGCCAAATTGGGAATGAGCAGTTCTTC. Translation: CASSQIGNEQFF.

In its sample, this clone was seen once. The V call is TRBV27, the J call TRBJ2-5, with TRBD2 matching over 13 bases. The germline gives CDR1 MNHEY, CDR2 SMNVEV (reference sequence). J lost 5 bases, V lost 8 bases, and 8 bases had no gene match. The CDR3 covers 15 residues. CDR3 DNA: TGTGCCAGCGGTCCCGGGACTAGCGGGGAGGAGACCCAGTACTTC. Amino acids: CASGPGTSGEETQYF.

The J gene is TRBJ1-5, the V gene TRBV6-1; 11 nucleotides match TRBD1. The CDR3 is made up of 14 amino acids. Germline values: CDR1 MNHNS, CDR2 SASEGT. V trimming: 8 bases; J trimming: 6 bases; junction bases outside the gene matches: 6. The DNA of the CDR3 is TGTGCCAGCCTAGGACAGGGGGCTCGTCAGCCCCAGCATTTT. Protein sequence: CASLGQGARQPQHF.

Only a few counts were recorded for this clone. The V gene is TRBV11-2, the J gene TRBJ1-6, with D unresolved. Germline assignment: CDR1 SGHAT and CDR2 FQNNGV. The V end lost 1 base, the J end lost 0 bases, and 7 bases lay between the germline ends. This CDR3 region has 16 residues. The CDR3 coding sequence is TGTGCCAGCAGCTTAGCCCGGAGCTCCTATAATTCACCCCTCCACTTT. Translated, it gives CASSLARSSYNSPLHF.

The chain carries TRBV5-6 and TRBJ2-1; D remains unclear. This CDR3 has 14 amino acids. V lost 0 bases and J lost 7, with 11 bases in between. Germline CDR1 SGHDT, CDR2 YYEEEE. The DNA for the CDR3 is TGTGCCAGCAGCTTGGTCCTGCAGAGTAATGAGCAGTTCTTC. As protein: CASSLVLQSNEQFF.

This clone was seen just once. The CDR3, as DNA: TGTGCCAGCTCACGAGCGGAAGAGACCCAGTACTTC. Translation gives CASSRAEETQYF. The gene calls are TRBV18 and TRBJ2-5, with D possibly TRBD2 on 5 matching bases. CDR1 KGHSH and CDR2 LQKENI come from the germline V gene. Trimming removed 4 bases at V and 3 bases at J, with 6 bases between. The CDR3 is 12 residues long.

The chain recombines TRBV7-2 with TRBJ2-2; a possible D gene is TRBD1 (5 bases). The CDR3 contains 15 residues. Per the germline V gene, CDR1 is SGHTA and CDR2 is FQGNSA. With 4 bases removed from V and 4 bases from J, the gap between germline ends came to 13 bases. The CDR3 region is CASSWGQYSTGELFF. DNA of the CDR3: TGTGCCAGCAGCTGGGGCCAATATTCCACCGGGGAGCTGTTTTTT.

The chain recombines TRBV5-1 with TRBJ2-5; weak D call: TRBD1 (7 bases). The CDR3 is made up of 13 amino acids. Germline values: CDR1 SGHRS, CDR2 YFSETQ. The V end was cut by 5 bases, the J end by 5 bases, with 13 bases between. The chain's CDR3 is CASRGGGGETQYF. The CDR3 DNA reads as TGCGCCAGCAGAGGAGGGGGCGGTGAGACCCAGTACTTC.